This TCR beta chain was sequenced for a study of vaccination and CD4 T cells after COVID-19. As for the study in general: Four females and six males made up the convalescents, two of whom were Hispanic. Post-COVID draws followed diagnosis by a median 101 days (range 35 to 161).

To note about this clonotype: The antigen is not known.

Cultured CD4+ T cells had their DNA profiled by the Oncomine TCR Beta short-read assay. TCRdb reprocessed the PCR reads with MiXCR, giving one entry per CDR3 protein. This sample carries some 8,600 distinct CDR3 sequences, approximately 60% of them seen once, and the ten largest clones take around 30%. The CDR3 totals 14 residues. V was clipped by 6 bases and J by 3 bases; unmatched bases: 4. Looked up from germline, CDR1 is MNHEY and CDR2 is SMNVEV (reference sequence). The treatment here: roughly 10-day PBMC culture with coronavirus spike peptide pools or control peptides (ViraFEST assay). The sequencing input was CD4+ T cells from blood, cultured in vitro. The sequence came from a human donor who had recovered from COVID-19. This chain uses TRBV27 with TRBJ2-2; 7 bases are a match to TRBD2. Here the CDR3 reads CASRGRGYTGELFF. CDR3 nucleotides: TGTGCCAGCAGGGGGAGGGGATACACCGGGGAGCTGTTTTTT.